The present T cell receptor beta chain was sequenced within a study of shared clonotypes between healthy human individuals. In the study overall: Researchers drew samples from a couple of women and three men aged 18 to 49.

Measured with immunoSEQ multiplex PCR; TCRdb has only the in-frame clones, and not every one. The sample comprises about 450,000 clones, roughly 77% of which are singletons, and over 10% rests with the top ten. This CDR3 is 15 amino acids long. Trimming shortened V by 2 bases and J by 4 bases, and 14 bases separated the two germline ends. Germline CDR1 and CDR2: MNHNS and SASEGT. Specimen: PBMCs. This rearrangement joins TRBV6-1 to TRBJ1-2; no firm D call. This receptor was obtained from a woman between 35 and 50 years old in good health. Some clones in this sample may be carry-over from other donors' samples. CDR3 in amino acids: CASSETPGLSYGYTF. The CDR3 DNA is TGTGCCAGCAGTGAAACTCCGGGCCTTAGCTATGGCTACACCTTC.